Listed below are T cell receptor beta chains from one sample, sequenced in a study of T cells after yellow fever vaccination. TCRdb redid the calling of the 5' RACE reads with MiXCR, one entry per CDR3 protein. The data show hundreds of thousands of distinct CDR3 sequences, with around 4% seen just once and around 20% held by the top ten. The specimen was PBMCs, collected on the day of the yellow fever booster vaccination. The receptors derive from a man aged 18 to 29 who received the YFV17D yellow fever vaccine. Both conserved end residues are part of each CDR3. Each record gives: D gene, J gene, clone size, V gene, CDR3 DNA, CDR3 protein. D genes are given only for firm matches. Clone size is not always given. Where it is, it says once, few, many or a class for expanded clones.

>-|TRBJ2-3|many|TRBV9
TGTGCCAGCAGCGTAGGAGGGGTAACGCAGTATTTT
CASSVGGVTQYF
>TRBD1|TRBJ1-2|-|TRBV10-3
TGTGCCACCGAAGGGGACAGGGGGAAGAACTATGGCTACACCTTC
CATEGDRGKNYGYTF
>-|TRBJ2-5|few|TRBV6-5
TGTGCCAGCATTCTAGGAGAGACCCAGTACTTC
CASILGETQYF
>TRBD2|TRBJ2-5|many|TRBV7-2
TGTGCCAGCAGCTACCGGGCTAGCGGGGTGGAGACCCAGTACTTC
CASSYRASGVETQYF
>TRBD2|TRBJ2-6|many|TRBV4-3
TGCGCCAGCAGCCAAGATGGGGGGGCTGGGGCCAACGTCCTGACTTTC
CASSQDGGAGANVLTF
>-|TRBJ2-3|-|TRBV20-1
TGCAGTGCTAGTAGGCAGGGGATCCACCAATACACAGATACGCAGTATTTT
CSASRQGIHQYTDTQYF
>TRBD2|TRBJ2-5|many|TRBV4-2
TGTGCCAGCAGCCAAAGGACTAGCGGGGAAGAGACCCAGTACTTC
CASSQRTSGEETQYF
>-|TRBJ1-2|-|TRBV19
TGTGCCAGTAGTAAGGGGTATGGCTACACCTTC
CASSKGYGYTF
>-|TRBJ2-7|-|TRBV5-4
TGTGCCAGCAGCTTGTGGCAGTTCGACGAGCAGTACTTC
CASSLWQFDEQYF
>TRBD1|TRBJ2-2|many|TRBV24-1
TGTGCCACCAGTGATGGGACAGGGGCCCACACCGGGGAGCTGTTTTTT
CATSDGTGAHTGELFF
>TRBD1|TRBJ1-6|-|TRBV4-3
TGCGCCAGCAGCGCCCGATCCGGGACAGGGCCAAATTCACCCCTCCACTTT
CASSARSGTGPNSPLHF
>TRBD1|TRBJ1-3|-|TRBV7-2
TGTGCCAGCAGGGGCCTAGGGGGCGAATCTGGAAACACCATATATTTT
CASRGLGGESGNTIYF
>-|TRBJ2-6|few|TRBV5-4
TGTGCCAGCAGCTCTTTGAGGGGACTTGGGGCCAACGTCCTGACTTTC
CASSSLRGLGANVLTF
>-|TRBJ1-1|-|TRBV20-1
TGCAGTGCTAGAGATAGGTTAGTTCTTCTTGAGGGCACTGAAGCTTTCTTT
CSARDRLVLLEGTEAFF
>-|TRBJ2-7|few|TRBV19
TGTGCCAGTAGTATAGCAGGCTCCGACGAGCAGTACTTC
CASSIAGSDEQYF
>-|TRBJ2-3|-|TRBV12-3/TRBV12-4
TGTGCCAGCAGTTTCGTCGGCGCGTCTGAGAGCACAGATACGCAGTATTTT
CASSFVGASESTDTQYF
>-|TRBJ1-4|many|TRBV10-3
TGTGCCATCAGTGAGTCTGGAGGGGAGGAAAAACTGTTTTTT
CAISESGGEEKLFF
>-|TRBJ2-3|few|TRBV20-1
TGCAGTGCTAGCGACGTCACAGATACGCAGTATTTT
CSASDVTDTQYF
>-|TRBJ2-6|many|TRBV7-2
TGTGCCAGCAGCTCCAGGCCCACCAATGGGGCCAACGTCCTGACTTTC
CASSSRPTNGANVLTF
>-|TRBJ1-2|-|TRBV18
TGTGCCAGCTCCCCCGAGGGGCTCGGCTATGGCTACACCTTC
CASSPEGLGYGYTF
>-|TRBJ1-3|few|TRBV7-2
TGTGCCAGCAGCTTAACCCAGGGAGGTGGAAACACCATATATTTT
CASSLTQGGGNTIYF
>-|TRBJ2-3|few|TRBV5-1
TGCGCCAGCAGCCTAGGGACGGGGGATACGCAGTATTTT
CASSLGTGDTQYF
>TRBD2|TRBJ2-1|many|TRBV7-7
TGTGCCAGCAGCGGCGGGGGTGAGCAGTTCTTC
CASSGGGEQFF
>TRBD2|TRBJ2-1|few|TRBV27
TGTGCCAGCAGTTCAAAGCGGGGGGTCCGTGAGCAGTTCTTC
CASSSKRGVREQFF
>-|TRBJ2-7|many|TRBV5-4
TGTGCCAGCAGCTTGGCCGTTAGCGAGACCTACGAGCAGTACTTC
CASSLAVSETYEQYF
>-|TRBJ2-5|-|TRBV3-1
TGTGCCAGCAGCCAAGCGAGAGAGACCCAGTACTTC
CASSQARETQYF
>-|TRBJ1-6|few|TRBV3-1
TGTGCCAGCAGCCAAAGCAGTCGAGATTCACCCCTCCACTTT
CASSQSSRDSPLHF